Here is one T cell receptor beta chain with its context. Its antigen remains unidentified. Measured with immunoSEQ multiplex PCR; TCRdb has only the in-frame clones, and not every one. Altogether roughly 16,000 clones are present, roughly 82% being singletons, with the ten largest covering about 29%. This entry is derived from a study of T cells in localized non-small cell lung cancer. Study-level findings and limits: Increased T cell density in blood showed an association with longer overall survival. Of the top 100 tumor clones, median around 50 were in adjacent lung, 25 to 35 among its top 100.

This sequence was found in a male donor aged 60 or older with stage I lung adenocarcinoma. This specimen was peripheral blood, taken before any cancer treatment.

This chain's CDR3 is CASREQKNNEQFF. The CDR3 DNA sequence: TGTGCCAGTCGAGAACAGAAAAACAATGAGCAGTTCTTC. The genes are TRBV2 and TRBJ2-1, with unresolved D. Trimming removed 9 bases at V and 5 bases at J, with 14 bases between. Looked up from germline, CDR1 is SNHLY and CDR2 is FYNNEI. The CDR3 runs to 13 residues.